The clone carrying this T cell receptor beta chain was detected once. Its antigen is currently unknown. This entry comes from a study of Tregs in tolerant kidney transplant recipients. Findings and limits, study-wide: Biological reproducibility was not directly addressed, but technical replication error appeared minimal.

Looked up from germline, CDR1 is SGHTA and CDR2 is FQGNSA. The CDR3 covers 16 residues. J lost 6 bases, V lost 5 bases, and 10 bases had no gene match. The nonmyeloablative bone marrow transplants came from related graft donors, with transient mixed chimerism. TCRdb keeps only in-frame clones here, not all; method: immunoSEQ multiplex PCR. This sample carries roughly 64,000 clones, around 87% of them seen once, and the ten largest clones take approximately 3.9%. Specimen: CD4+ T cells from blood (PBMCs), collected 6 months after the transplant. The receptor was isolated from a human patient who received a combined kidney and bone marrow transplant. Among the T cells, some may be from the graft donor. This chain joins TRBV7-2 and TRBJ2-2; 9 positions match TRBD1. The CDR3 region is CASSRLGTGISGELFF. The CDR3 DNA follows: TGTGCCAGCAGCCGCCTTGGGACAGGGATTTCCGGGGAGCTGTTTTTT.